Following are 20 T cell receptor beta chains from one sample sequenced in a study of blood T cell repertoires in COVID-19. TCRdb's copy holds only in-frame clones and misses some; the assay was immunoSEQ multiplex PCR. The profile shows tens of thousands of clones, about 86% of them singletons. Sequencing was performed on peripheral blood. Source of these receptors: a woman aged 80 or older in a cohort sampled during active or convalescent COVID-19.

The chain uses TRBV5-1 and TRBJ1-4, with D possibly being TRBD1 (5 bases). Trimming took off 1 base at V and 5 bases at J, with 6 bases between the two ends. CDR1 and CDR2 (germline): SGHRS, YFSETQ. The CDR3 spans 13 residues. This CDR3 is CASSLRGNEKLFF. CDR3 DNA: TGCGCCAGCAGCTTGAGGGGCAATGAAAAACTGTTTTTT.

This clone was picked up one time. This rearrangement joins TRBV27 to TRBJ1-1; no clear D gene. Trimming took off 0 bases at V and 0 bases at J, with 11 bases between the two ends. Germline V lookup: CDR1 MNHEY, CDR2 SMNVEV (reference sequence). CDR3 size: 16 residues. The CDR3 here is CASSLSVQIMNTEAFF. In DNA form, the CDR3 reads TGTGCCAGCAGTTTATCAGTCCAGATCATGAACACTGAAGCTTTCTTT.

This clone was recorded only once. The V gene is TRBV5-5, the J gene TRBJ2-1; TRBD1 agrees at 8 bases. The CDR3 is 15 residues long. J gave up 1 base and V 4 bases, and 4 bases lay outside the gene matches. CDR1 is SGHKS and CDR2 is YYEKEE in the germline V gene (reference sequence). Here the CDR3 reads CASSLGQGSYNEQFF. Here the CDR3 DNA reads TGTGCCAGCAGCCTTGGACAGGGTTCCTACAATGAGCAGTTCTTC.

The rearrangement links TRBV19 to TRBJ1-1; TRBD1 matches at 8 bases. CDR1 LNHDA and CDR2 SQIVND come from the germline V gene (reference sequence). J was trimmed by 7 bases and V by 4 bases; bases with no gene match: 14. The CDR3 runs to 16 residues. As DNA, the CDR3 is TGTGCCAGTAGTAATCGACAGGGGCCGAGGCATAATGAAGCTTTCTTT. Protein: CASSNRQGPRHNEAFF.

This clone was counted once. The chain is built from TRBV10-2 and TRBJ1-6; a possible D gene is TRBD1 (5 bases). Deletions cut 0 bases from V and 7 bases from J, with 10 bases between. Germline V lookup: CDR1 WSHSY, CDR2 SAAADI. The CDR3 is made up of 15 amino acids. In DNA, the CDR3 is TGCGCCAGCAGTGAGTCAGGGAAGGGGAATTCACCCCTCCACTTT. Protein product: CASSESGKGNSPLHF.

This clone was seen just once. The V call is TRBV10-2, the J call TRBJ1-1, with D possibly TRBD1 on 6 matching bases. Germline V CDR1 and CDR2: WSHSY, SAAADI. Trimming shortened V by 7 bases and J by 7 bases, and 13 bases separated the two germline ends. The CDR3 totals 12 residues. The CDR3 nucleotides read TGCGCCAGCAAGACGGACAGCCGTGAAGCTTTCTTT. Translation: CASKTDSREAFF.

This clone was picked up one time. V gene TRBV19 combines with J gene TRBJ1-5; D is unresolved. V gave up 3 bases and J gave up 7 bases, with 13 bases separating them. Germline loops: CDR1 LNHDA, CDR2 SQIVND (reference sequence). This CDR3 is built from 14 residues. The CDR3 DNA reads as TGTGCCAGTAGTATGATGAGGGATGGACAGCCCCAGCATTTT. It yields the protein CASSMMRDGQPQHF. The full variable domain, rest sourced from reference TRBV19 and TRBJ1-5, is DGGITQSPKYLFRKEGQNVTLSCEQNLNHDAMYWYRQDPGQGLRLIYYSQIVNDFQKGDIAEGYSVSREKKESFPLTVTSAQKNPTAFYLCASSMMRDGQPQHFGDGTRLSIL.

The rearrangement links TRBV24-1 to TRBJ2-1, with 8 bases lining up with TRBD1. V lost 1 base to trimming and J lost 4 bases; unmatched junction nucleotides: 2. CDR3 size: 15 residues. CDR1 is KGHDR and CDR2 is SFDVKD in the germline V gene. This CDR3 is CATSDFTGGYNEQFF. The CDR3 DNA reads TGTGCCACCAGTGATTTTACAGGGGGGTACAATGAGCAGTTCTTC.

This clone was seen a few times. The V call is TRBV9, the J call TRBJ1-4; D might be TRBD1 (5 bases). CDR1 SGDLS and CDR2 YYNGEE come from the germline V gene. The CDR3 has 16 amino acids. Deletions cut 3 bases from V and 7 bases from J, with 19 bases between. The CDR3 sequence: CASSAATPGRAEKLFF. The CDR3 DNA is TGTGCCAGCAGCGCCGCTACCCCTGGCAGGGCTGAAAAACTGTTTTTT. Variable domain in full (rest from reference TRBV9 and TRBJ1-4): DSGVTQTPKHLITATGQRVTLRCSPRSGDLSVYWYQQSLDQGLQFLIQYYNGEERAKGNILERFSAQQFPDLHSELNLSSLELGDSALYFCASSAATPGRAEKLFFGSGTQLSVL.

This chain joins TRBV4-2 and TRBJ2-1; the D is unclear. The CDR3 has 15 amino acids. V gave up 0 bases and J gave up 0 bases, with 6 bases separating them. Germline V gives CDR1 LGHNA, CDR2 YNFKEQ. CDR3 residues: CASSQDTSSYNEQFF. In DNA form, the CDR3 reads TGTGCCAGCAGCCAAGATACGAGCTCCTACAATGAGCAGTTCTTC.

CDR3 region: CSADSSYNEQFF. The CDR3 bases are TGCAGCGCCGACAGCTCCTACAATGAGCAGTTCTTC. The V and J genes are TRBV29-1 and TRBJ2-1; D is perhaps TRBD1 (5 bases). Germline CDR1 and CDR2: SQVTM and ANQGSEA. Trimming left V 7 bases short and J 0 bases short, with 7 bases between. The CDR3 loop spans 12 amino acids.

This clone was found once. CDR3 DNA: TGTGCCAGCAGCCAAGGTCTGGTATCCCGGGGGGACATTCAGTACTTC. Its protein is CASSQGLVSRGDIQYF. The chain employs TRBV3-1 (or the pseudogene TRBV3-2) and TRBJ2-4; 7 bases agree with TRBD2. Per the germline V gene, CDR1 is LGHDT and CDR2 is YNNKEL (reference sequence). J lost 8 bases, V lost 1 base, and 11 bases had no gene match. The length of the CDR3 is 16 residues.

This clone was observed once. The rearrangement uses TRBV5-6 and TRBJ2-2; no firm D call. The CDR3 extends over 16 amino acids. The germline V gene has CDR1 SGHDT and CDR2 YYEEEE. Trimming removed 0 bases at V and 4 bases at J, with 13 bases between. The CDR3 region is CASSLEQISSTGELFF. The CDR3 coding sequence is TGTGCCAGCAGCTTGGAACAGATAAGTTCCACCGGGGAGCTGTTTTTT.

CDR3 amino acids: CASSLDPIPAEAFF. CDR3 DNA: TGCGCCAGCAGCTTGGACCCTATCCCCGCTGAAGCTTTCTTT. V usage is TRBV5-1 and J usage is TRBJ1-1; no firm D call. CDR3 length equals 14 residues. V shed 0 bases and J shed 6 bases, with 12 bases lying between them. The germline V gene encodes CDR1 SGHRS and CDR2 YFSETQ.

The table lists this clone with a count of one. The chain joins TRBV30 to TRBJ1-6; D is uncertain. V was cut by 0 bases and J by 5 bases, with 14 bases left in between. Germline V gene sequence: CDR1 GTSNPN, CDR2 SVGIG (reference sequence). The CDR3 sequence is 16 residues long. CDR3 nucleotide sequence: TGTGCCTGGAGTGTACCGGACCGAGGGAATAATTCACCCCTCCACTTT. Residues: CAWSVPDRGNNSPLHF.

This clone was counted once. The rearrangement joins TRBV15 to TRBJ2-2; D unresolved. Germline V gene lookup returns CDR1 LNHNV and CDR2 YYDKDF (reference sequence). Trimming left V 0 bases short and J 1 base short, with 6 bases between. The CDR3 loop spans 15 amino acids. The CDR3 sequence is CATSRDSGNTGELFF. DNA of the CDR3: TGTGCCACCAGCAGAGATTCGGGGAACACCGGGGAGCTGTTTTTT.

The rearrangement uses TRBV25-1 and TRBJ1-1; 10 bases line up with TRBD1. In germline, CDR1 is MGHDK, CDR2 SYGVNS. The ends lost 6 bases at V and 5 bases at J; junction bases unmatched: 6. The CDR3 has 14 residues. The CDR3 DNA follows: TGTGCCAGCAGCAAGACAGGGGGCTGGACTGAAGCTTTCTTT. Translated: CASSKTGGWTEAFF.

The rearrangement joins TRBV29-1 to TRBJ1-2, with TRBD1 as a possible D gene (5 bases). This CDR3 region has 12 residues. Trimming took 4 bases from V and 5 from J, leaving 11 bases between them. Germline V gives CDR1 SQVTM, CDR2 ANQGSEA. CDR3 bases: TGCAGCGTTGCTTCGGCAGGGTATGGCTACACCTTC. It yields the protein CSVASAGYGYTF.

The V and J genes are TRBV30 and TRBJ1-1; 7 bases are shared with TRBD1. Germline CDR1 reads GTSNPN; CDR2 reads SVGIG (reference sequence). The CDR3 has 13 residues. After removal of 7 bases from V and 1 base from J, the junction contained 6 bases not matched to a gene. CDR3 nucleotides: TGTGCCTACGAGGGACAGCCGAACACTGAAGCTTTCTTT. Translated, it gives CAYEGQPNTEAFF.

Written as DNA, the CDR3 is TGTGCCAGCAGCTTGGCGGACAGGGTCGGAGGAAACACCATATATTTT. Protein product: CASSLADRVGGNTIYF. This rearrangement joins TRBV5-5 to TRBJ1-3; 8 bases map to TRBD1. Germline V gene sequence: CDR1 SGHKS, CDR2 YYEKEE (reference sequence). Unmatched junction bases numbered 6, after V lost 0 bases and J lost 4 bases. The CDR3 contains 16 residues.